These T cell receptor beta chains were read from a single sample in a study of PD-1 blockade in classical Hodgkin lymphoma. Clones were sequenced by immunoSEQ multiplex PCR, and TCRdb holds only the in-frame ones, with some missing. This table holds tens of thousands of clones, 81% found once. The specimen was peripheral blood mononuclear cells (PBMCs), collected before the fourth cycle of nivolumab. The receptors here all came from a human donor with classical Hodgkin lymphoma. CDR3s include the opening cysteine and the closing phenylalanine or tryptophan. Fields, in order: D gene, J gene, V gene, clone size, CDR3 protein, CDR3 DNA. D genes are given only for firm matches. Clone size is not always given. Where it is, it says once, few, many or a class for expanded clones.

TRBD2 TRBJ2-4 TRBV18 NA CASSPTAGGPAKNIQYF TGTGCCAGCTCACCCACAGCGGGAGGGCCGGCCAAAAACATTCAGTACTTC
NA TRBJ1-5 TRBV5-1 NA CASSFWPGEDQPQHF TGCGCCAGCAGCTTCTGGCCAGGGGAGGACCAGCCCCAGCATTTT
NA TRBJ1-1 TRBV19 NA CASTARAPEAFF TGTGCCAGTACGGCCAGGGCCCCTGAGGCTTTCTTT
NA TRBJ1-1 TRBV5-8 NA CASSSVWGKEAFF TGTGCCAGCAGCTCCGTTTGGGGGAAGGAAGCTTTCTTT
NA TRBJ2-3 TRBV5-4 NA CASSSPGVDTQYF TGTGCCAGCAGCTCCCCAGGGGTCGATACGCAGTATTTT
TRBD2 TRBJ2-7 TRBV18 NA CASSPSDGRAYEQYF TGTGCCAGCTCACCATCGGACGGGAGGGCCTACGAGCAGTACTTC
NA TRBJ1-3 TRBV11-2 NA CASSLAGGLSGNTIYF TGTGCCAGCAGCTTAGCCGGGGGGCTCTCTGGAAACACCATATATTTT
NA TRBJ2-3 TRBV29-1 few CSVPVGKGVDTQYF TGCAGCGTTCCGGTCGGGAAGGGCGTGGATACGCAGTATTTT
NA TRBJ2-1 TRBV13 NA CASISRDARSNEQFF TGTGCCAGCATCAGCCGGGACGCGAGAAGTAATGAGCAGTTCTTC
NA TRBJ2-3 TRBV7-9 NA CASRPNRGASTDTQYF TGTGCCAGCCGGCCTAATAGGGGGGCCAGCACAGATACGCAGTATTTT
NA TRBJ1-3 TRBV9 NA CASSVAGAGNTIYF TGTGCCAGCAGCGTAGCGGGGGCTGGAAACACCATATATTTT
TRBD1 TRBJ2-3 TRBV18 NA CASSPDRGTDTQYF TGTGCCAGCTCGCCTGACAGGGGCACAGATACGCAGTATTTT
NA TRBJ2-3 TRBV7-8 NA CASSSPGSYTDTQYF TGTGCCAGCAGCTCACCGGGATCTTACACAGATACGCAGTATTTT
TRBD2 TRBJ2-3 TRBV5-1 NA CASSIPSGSDTQYF TGCGCCAGCAGCATTCCTAGCGGCTCAGATACGCAGTATTTT
TRBD1 TRBJ1-2 TRBV6-6 NA CASSFAQGADGYTF TGTGCCAGCAGTTTCGCCCAGGGGGCCGACGGCTACACCTTC
NA TRBJ1-2 TRBV30 NA CAWSREWHLNYGYTF TGTGCCTGGAGTCGGGAGTGGCACCTCAACTATGGCTACACCTTC
TRBD1 TRBJ2-7 TRBV4-1 NA CASSQAPDRETYEQYF TGCGCCAGCAGCCAAGCCCCGGACAGGGAAACCTACGAGCAGTACTTC
NA TRBJ1-1 TRBV19 NA CASRRIGEAFF TGTGCCAGTAGAAGGATAGGTGAAGCTTTCTTT
NA TRBJ1-3 TRBV5-6 NA CASSSISSGNTIYF TGTGCCAGCAGCTCTATAAGCTCTGGAAACACCATATATTTT
NA TRBJ1-1 TRBV19 NA CASLPPGSTEAFF TGTGCCAGCCTCCCCCCAGGGAGCACTGAAGCTTTCTTT
NA TRBJ2-7 TRBV5-1 NA CASSLTSASSYEQYF TGCGCCAGCAGCTTGACGAGCGCCAGCTCCTACGAGCAGTACTTC
TRBD1 TRBJ1-1 TRBV11-3 NA CASSNRGELNTEAFF TGTGCCAGCAGCAACAGGGGGGAATTGAACACTGAAGCTTTCTTT
NA TRBJ1-3 TRBV18 NA CASSPTQGYGNTIYF TGTGCCAGCTCGCCCACCCAGGGGTATGGAAACACCATATATTTT
NA TRBJ1-1 TRBV7-3 NA CASSLRTLSTEAFF TGTGCCAGCAGCTTAAGGACCCTGAGCACTGAAGCTTTCTTT
TRBD1 TRBJ1-5 TRBV5-1 NA CASSLGTGGNQPQHF TGCGCCAGCAGCTTGGGGACAGGGGGCAATCAGCCCCAGCATTTT
TRBD2 TRBJ2-3 TRBV18 NA CASSPKGLADLRNTQYF TGTGCCAGCTCACCAAAGGGACTAGCGGATTTACGAAATACGCAGTATTTT
TRBD1 TRBJ1-1 TRBV4-1 NA CASSQAAQRTGATEAFF TGCGCCAGCAGCCAAGCCGCACAACGGACAGGGGCCACTGAAGCTTTCTTT
TRBD2 TRBJ2-3 TRBV9 NA CASSVVTSAGGTDTQYF TGTGCCAGCAGCGTAGTTACTTCAGCGGGAGGGACAGATACGCAGTATTTT
TRBD1 TRBJ2-4 TRBV7-3 medium-sized CASSPGQGGDIQYF TGTGCCAGCAGCCCGGGACAGGGCGGGGACATTCAGTACTTC
NA TRBJ1-2 TRBV5-1 few CASSLGSQEGYTF TGCGCCAGCAGCTTGGGCAGTCAGGAGGGCTACACCTTC
NA TRBJ2-3 TRBV5-1 NA CASSLEQVLTDTQYF TGCGCCAGCAGCTTGGAACAGGTCCTTACAGATACGCAGTATTTT
TRBD1 TRBJ2-1 TRBV11-3 NA CASSSARTGGSYNEQFF TGTGCCAGCAGCTCAGCGAGGACAGGGGGTTCCTACAATGAGCAGTTCTTC
NA TRBJ1-1 TRBV6-5 NA CASSQSTANTEAFF TGTGCCAGCAGTCAATCGACCGCGAACACTGAAGCTTTCTTT
NA TRBJ2-5 TRBV19 once CASSLVGAETQYF TGTGCCAGTAGTTTAGTGGGGGCTGAGACCCAGTACTTC
NA TRBJ2-5 TRBV25-1 few CASSVKETQYF TGTGCCAGCAGTGTAAAAGAGACCCAGTACTTC
TRBD1 TRBJ1-5 TRBV19 NA CASIGTDQPQHF TGTGCCAGTATTGGGACAGACCAGCCCCAGCATTTT
TRBD1 TRBJ1-1 TRBV18 NA CASSRQGNEEAFF TGTGCCAGCTCACGACAGGGAAACGAGGAAGCTTTCTTT
TRBD1 TRBJ1-1 TRBV11-3 NA CASSLDELGQGAKAFF TGTGCCAGCAGCTTAGATGAATTGGGACAGGGGGCGAAGGCTTTCTTT